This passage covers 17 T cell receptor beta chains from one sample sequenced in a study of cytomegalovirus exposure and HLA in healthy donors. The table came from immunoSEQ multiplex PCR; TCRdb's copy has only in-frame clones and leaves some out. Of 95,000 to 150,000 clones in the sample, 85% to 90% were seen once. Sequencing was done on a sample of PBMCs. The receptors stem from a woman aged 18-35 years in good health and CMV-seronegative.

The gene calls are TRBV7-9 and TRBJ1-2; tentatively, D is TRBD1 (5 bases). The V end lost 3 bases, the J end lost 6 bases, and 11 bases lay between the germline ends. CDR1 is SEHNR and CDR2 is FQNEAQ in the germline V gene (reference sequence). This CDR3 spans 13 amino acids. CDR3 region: CASSFGGADGYTF. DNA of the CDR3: TGTGCCAGCAGCTTCGGAGGGGCCGATGGCTACACCTTC.

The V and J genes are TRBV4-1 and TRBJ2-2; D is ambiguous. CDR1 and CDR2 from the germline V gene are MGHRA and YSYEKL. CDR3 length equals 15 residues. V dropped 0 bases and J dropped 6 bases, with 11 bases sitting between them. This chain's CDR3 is CASSQDSGIPGELFF. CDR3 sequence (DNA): TGCGCCAGCAGCCAAGATAGTGGTATCCCCGGGGAGCTGTTTTTT.

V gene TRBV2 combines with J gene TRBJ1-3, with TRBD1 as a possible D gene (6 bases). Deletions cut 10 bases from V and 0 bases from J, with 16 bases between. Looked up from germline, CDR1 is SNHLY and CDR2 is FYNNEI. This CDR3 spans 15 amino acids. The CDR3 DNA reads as TGTGCCACAGGGTACAGGGTTGCCTCTGGAAACACCATATATTTT. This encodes CATGYRVASGNTIYF.

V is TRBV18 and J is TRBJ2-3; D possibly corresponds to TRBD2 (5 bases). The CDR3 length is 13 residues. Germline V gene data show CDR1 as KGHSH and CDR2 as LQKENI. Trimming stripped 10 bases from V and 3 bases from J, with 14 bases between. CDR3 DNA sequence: TGTGCCACCTTTGAGCGGAGGACAGATACGCAGTATTTT. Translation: CATFERRTDTQYF. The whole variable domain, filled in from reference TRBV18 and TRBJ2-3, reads NAGVMQNPRHLVRRRGQEARLRCSPMKGHSHVYWYRQLPEEGLKFMVYLQKENIIDESGMPKERFSAEFPKEGPSILRIQQVVRGDSAAYFCATFERRTDTQYFGPGTRLTVL.

The CDR3 coding sequence is TGTGCCAGTAGTATTACGCTTGTTTGGACACGTCAGGGCAATGAGCAGTTCTTC. Its protein is CASSITLVWTRQGNEQFF. This chain connects TRBV19 to TRBJ2-1; tentative D call: TRBD1 (5 bases). The CDR3 consists of 18 residues. V was pared by 3 bases and J by 6 bases, with 24 bases between. The germline gives CDR1 LNHDA, CDR2 SQIVND (reference sequence).

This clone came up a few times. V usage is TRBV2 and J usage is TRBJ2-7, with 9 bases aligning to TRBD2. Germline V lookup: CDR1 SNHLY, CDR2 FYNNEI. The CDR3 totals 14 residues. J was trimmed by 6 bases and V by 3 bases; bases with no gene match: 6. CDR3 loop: CASSEISGSGEQYF. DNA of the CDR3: TGTGCCAGCAGTGAGATTAGCGGGAGCGGCGAGCAGTACTTC.

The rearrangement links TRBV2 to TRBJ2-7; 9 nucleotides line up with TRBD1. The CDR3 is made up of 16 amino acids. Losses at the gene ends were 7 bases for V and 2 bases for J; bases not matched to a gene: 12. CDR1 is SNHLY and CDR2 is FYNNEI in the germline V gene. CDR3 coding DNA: TGTGCCAGCACCCACGGCACCGGGACAGGGACCTACGAGCAGTACTTC. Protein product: CASTHGTGTGTYEQYF.

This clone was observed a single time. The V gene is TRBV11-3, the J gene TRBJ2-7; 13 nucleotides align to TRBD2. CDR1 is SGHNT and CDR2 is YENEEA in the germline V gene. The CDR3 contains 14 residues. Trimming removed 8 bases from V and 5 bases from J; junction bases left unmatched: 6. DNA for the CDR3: TGTGCCAGCGAGACTAGCGGGAGGACCCACGAGCAGTACTTC. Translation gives CASETSGRTHEQYF.

The CDR3 is CASSLVQGADTQYF. The CDR3 DNA is TGTGCCAGCAGCTTAGTGCAGGGGGCAGATACGCAGTATTTT. The V call is TRBV7-9, the J call TRBJ2-3; 7 bases align to TRBD1. The J segment lost 4 bases and the V segment lost 1 base, leaving 2 bases of the junction unmatched. The CDR3 has 14 residues. Germline assignment: CDR1 SEHNR and CDR2 FQNEAQ (reference sequence).

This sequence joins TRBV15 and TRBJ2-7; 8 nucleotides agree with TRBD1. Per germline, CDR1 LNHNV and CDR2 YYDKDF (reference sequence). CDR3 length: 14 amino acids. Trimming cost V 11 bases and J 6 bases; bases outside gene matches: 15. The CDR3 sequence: CAAGPISQGGEQYF. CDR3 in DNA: TGTGCCGCCGGTCCTATCTCACAGGGGGGCGAGCAGTACTTC. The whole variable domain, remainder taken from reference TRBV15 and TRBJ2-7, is DAMVIQNPRYQVTQFGKPVTLSCSQTLNHNVMYWYQQKSSQAPKLLFHYYDKDFNNEADTPDNFQSRRPNTSFCFLDIRSPGLGDTAMYLCAAGPISQGGEQYFGPGTRLTVT.

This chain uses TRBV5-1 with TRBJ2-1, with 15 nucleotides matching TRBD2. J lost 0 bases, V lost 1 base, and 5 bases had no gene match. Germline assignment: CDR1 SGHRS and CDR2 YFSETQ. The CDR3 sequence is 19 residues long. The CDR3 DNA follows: TGCGCCAGCAGCTTGTTCGGACTAGCGGGGGGGAGCTCCTACAATGAGCAGTTCTTC. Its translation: CASSLFGLAGGSSYNEQFF.

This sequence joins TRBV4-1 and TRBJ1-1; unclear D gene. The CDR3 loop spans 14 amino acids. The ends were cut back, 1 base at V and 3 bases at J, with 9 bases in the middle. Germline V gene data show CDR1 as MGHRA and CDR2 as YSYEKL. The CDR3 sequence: CASSQAKTHTEAFF. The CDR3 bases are TGCGCCAGCAGCCAAGCGAAAACACACACTGAAGCTTTCTTT.

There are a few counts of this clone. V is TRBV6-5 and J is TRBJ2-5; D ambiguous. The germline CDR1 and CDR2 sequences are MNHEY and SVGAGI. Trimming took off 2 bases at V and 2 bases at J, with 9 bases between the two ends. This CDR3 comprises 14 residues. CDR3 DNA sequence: TGTGCCAGCAGTTACAGCCCCAGGCAAGAGACCCAGTACTTC. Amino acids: CASSYSPRQETQYF.

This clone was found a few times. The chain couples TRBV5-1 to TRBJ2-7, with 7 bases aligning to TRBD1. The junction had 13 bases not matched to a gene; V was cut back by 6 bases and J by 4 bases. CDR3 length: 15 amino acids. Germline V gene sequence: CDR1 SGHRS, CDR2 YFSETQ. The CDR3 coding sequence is TGCGCCAGCAAGGGGGCAGGGAGCCGCGAGTACGAGCAGTACTTC. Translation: CASKGAGSREYEQYF.

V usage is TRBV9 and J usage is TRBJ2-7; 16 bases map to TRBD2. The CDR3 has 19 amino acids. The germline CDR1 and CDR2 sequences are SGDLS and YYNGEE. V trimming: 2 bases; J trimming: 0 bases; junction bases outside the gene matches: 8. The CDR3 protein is CASSVGQGTSGRASYEQYF. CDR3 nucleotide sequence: TGTGCCAGCAGCGTCGGTCAGGGGACTAGCGGGAGGGCCTCCTACGAGCAGTACTTC.

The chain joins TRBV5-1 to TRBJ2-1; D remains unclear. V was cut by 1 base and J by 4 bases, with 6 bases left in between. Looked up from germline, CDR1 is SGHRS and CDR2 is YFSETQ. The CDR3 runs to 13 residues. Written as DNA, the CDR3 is TGCGCCAGCAGCTTGCCGCGATACAATGAGCAGTTCTTC. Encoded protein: CASSLPRYNEQFF.

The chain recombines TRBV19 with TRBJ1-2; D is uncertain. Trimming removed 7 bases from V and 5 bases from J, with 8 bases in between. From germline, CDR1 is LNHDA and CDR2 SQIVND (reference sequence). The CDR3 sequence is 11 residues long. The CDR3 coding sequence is TGTGCCAGTATGAGCGGGTATGGCTACACCTTC. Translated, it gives CASMSGYGYTF.